The 8 T cell receptor beta chains given below trace back to one sample, sequenced in a study of blood T cell repertoires in COVID-19 (TCRdb year 2020). Library preparation employed the immunoSEQ multiplex PCR assay. The immuneACCESS repertoire file appears here via TCRdb, limited to in-frame rearrangements. These files lack a portion of the clones; in checked studies, under half of the deficit traces to unresolved V genes, and the cause of the others is not known. The sample table lists tens of thousands of clones, roughly 90% of them with a count of one. Of the sample, 12% is held by the ten largest clones. The sequencing input was peripheral blood. These receptors all come from a man between 65 and 85 years old with acute or convalescent COVID-19.

J is TRBJ2-7 and V is TRBV5-4; weak D call: TRBD2 (7 bases). V was pared by 3 bases and J by 5 bases, with 18 bases between. CDR1 and CDR2 (germline): SGHNT, YYREEE (reference sequence). This CDR3 spans 15 amino acids. The CDR3 coding sequence is TGTGCCAGCAGCTCCTTAGGGGGGGCTCTGAACGAGCAGTACTTC. This sequence encodes CASSSLGGALNEQYF.

The chain is built from TRBV12-3 or TRBV12-4 and TRBJ1-5; D may be TRBD1 (6 bases). The ends were cut back, 5 bases at V and 7 bases at J, with 12 bases in the middle. This CDR3 is built from 13 residues. In nucleotides, the CDR3 is TGTGCCAGCAGTCCGGCGAGGGGGCAGCCCCAGCATTTT. Its translation: CASSPARGQPQHF.

Written as DNA, the CDR3 is TGTGCCAGCATGGGTACGGGAGCTAACTATGGCTACACCTTC. Its protein product is CASMGTGANYGYTF. The chain couples TRBV28 to TRBJ1-2; D remains unclear. The CDR3 has 14 residues. Germline CDR1 MDHEN, CDR2 SYDVKM. With 7 bases removed from V and 0 bases from J, the gap between germline ends came to 12 bases.

J is TRBJ2-1 and V is TRBV7-2; the D is unclear. The CDR3 has 13 residues. Germline V CDR1 and CDR2: SGHTA, FQGNSA. Trimming took off 7 bases at V and 8 bases at J, with 15 bases between the two ends. The CDR3 is CASTSDSYDEQFF. The DNA for the CDR3 is TGTGCCAGCACCAGTGACTCGTATGATGAGCAGTTCTTC.

V and J are TRBV24-1 and TRBJ2-1; 15 nucleotides align to TRBD2. The CDR3 runs 17 residues. Germline CDR1 KGHDR, CDR2 SFDVKD. The V segment lost 4 bases and the J segment 4 bases; nucleotides outside the gene matches: 4. The CDR3 reads CATSDGTSGRSYNEQFF. As DNA, the CDR3 is TGTGCCACCAGTGACGGGACTAGCGGGAGGAGTTACAATGAGCAGTTCTTC.

V gene TRBV5-4 combines with J gene TRBJ2-3; 7 nucleotides line up with TRBD1. CDR3 length: 16 residues. V lost 4 bases to trimming and J lost 3 bases; unmatched junction nucleotides: 11. In germline, CDR1 is SGHNT, CDR2 YYREEE (reference sequence). In DNA, the CDR3 is TGTGCCAGCAGCACCCCCCGGACAGGTATAACAGATACGCAGTATTTT. It specifies CASSTPRTGITDTQYF.

In this sample, this clone turned up once. V is TRBV25-1 and J is TRBJ2-2; 9 positions match TRBD1. Germline CDR1 is MGHDK and CDR2 is SYGVNS. This CDR3 comprises 15 residues. Trimming at V came to 3 bases and at J to 4 bases, leaving 3 bases not matched to a gene. CDR3: CASSDRTGATGELFF. CDR3 DNA sequence: TGTGCCAGCAGTGACCGGACAGGGGCCACCGGGGAGCTGTTTTTT.

In DNA form, the CDR3 reads TGTGCCAGCAGGGGGCAGGGGGCCCAGTACTTC. Amino acids: CASRGQGAQYF. This rearrangement joins TRBV9 to TRBJ2-5; TRBD1 matches 7 bases. CDR1 and CDR2 (germline): SGDLS, YYNGEE. The trim removed 5 bases at V and 9 bases at J, leaving 4 bases unmatched. The CDR3 has 11 amino acids.